This TCR beta chain emerged from a study of blood T cells in healthy people across ages. Using a J-beta primer mix together with a sample-barcoded 5' primer, a second PCR was run for roughly 7 to 11 cycles. All samples gave at least 3 million CDR3-containing paired-end reads. MiXCR, applied by TCRdb to the 5' RACE reads, yields one record per CDR3 protein. Here the sample spans roughly 1,700,000 distinct CDR3 sequences, 28% being singletons. Study observations and caveats: The long-lived group displayed more naive CD4+ cells, plus higher diversity, than the aged donors did. With donor CMV status unknown, expanded clonotype changes were possibly confounded.

Regarding this clonotype: No antigen is known for it.

V was cut by 5 bases and J by 2 bases, with 13 bases left in between. The CDR3 spans 15 residues. J is TRBJ1-5 and V is TRBV12-3 or TRBV12-4; tentative D call: TRBD1 (6 bases). The sequenced sample was blood. This sequence was found in a woman in her twenties or thirties in good health. For the CDR3, the DNA is TGTGCCAGCAGTCTTCGACAGGCGGGCAATCAGCCCCAGCATTTT. It specifies CASSLRQAGNQPQHF.